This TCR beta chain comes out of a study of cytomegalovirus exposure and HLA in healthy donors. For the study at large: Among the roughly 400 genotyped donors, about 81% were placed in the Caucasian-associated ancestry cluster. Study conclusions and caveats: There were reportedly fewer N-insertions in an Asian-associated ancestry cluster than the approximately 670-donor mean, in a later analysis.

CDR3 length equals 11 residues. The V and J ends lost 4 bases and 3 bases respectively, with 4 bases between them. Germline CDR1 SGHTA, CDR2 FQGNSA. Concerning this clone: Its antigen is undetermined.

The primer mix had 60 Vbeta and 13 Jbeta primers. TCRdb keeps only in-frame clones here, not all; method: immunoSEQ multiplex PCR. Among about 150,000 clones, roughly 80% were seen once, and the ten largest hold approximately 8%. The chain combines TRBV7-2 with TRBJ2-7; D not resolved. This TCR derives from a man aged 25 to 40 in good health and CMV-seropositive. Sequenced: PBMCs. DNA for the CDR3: TGTGCCAGCAGCTCCCTCTACGAGCAGTACTTC. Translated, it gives CASSSLYEQYF.